The clone carrying this T cell receptor beta chain was recorded many times. What it binds is not known. This record belongs to a study of T cells after yellow fever vaccination. Germline lookup yields CDR1 MNHEY and CDR2 SVGAGI. CDR3 length: 13 amino acids. Trimming took off 1 base at V and 11 bases at J, with 9 bases between the two ends. 5'RACE template switching generated TCR cDNA, adding a universal primer site and UMIs. TCRdb processed the 5' RACE reads anew with MiXCR; each CDR3 protein has one entry. The data show 150,000 to 200,000 distinct CDR3 sequences, with around 9.3% seen just once and roughly a third held by the top ten. Study-level results: Subsequent booster samples again held most clones from primary vaccination (more than 95% CD4, over 80% CD8). CD4 and CD8 compartments shared a small share of clonotypes.

This chain joins TRBV6-5 and TRBJ1-6; D gene uncertain. This clonotype was sampled from a man younger than 35 who received the YFV17D yellow fever vaccine. This specimen consisted of CD8+ T cells sorted from PBMCs, obtained 45 days after the yellow fever booster vaccination. The CDR3 sequence: CASSYYGVPPLHF. The DNA for the CDR3 is TGTGCCAGCAGTTACTATGGGGTCCCACCCCTCCACTTT.